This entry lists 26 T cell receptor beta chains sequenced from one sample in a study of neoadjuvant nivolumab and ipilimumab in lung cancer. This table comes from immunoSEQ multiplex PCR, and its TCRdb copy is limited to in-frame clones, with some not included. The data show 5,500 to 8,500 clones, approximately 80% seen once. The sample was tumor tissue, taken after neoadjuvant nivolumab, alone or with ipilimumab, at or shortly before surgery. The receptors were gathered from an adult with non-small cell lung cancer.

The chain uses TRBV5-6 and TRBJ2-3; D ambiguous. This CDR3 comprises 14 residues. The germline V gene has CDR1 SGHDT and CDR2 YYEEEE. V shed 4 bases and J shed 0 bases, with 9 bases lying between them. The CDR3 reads CASSTIESTDTQYF. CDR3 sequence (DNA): TGTGCCAGCAGCACCATAGAAAGCACAGATACGCAGTATTTT.

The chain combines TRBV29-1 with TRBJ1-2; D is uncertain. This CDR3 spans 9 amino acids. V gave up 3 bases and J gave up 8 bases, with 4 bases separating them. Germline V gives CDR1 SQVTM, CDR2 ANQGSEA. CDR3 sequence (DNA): TGCAGCGTTGATTCCGGCTACACCTTC. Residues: CSVDSGYTF.

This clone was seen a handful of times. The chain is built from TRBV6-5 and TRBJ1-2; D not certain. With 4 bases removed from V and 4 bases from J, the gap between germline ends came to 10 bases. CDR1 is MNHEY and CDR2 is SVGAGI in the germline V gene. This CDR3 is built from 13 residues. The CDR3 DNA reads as TGTGCCAGCAGTTTACAGCCTGCCTATGGCTACACCTTC. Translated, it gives CASSLQPAYGYTF.

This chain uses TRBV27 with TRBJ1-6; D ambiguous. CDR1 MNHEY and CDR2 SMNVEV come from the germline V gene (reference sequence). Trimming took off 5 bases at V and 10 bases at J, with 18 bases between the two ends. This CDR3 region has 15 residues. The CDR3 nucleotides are TGTGCCAGCAGTCCATCCCCTGACATGCAGTCACCCCTCCACTTT. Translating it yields CASSPSPDMQSPLHF.

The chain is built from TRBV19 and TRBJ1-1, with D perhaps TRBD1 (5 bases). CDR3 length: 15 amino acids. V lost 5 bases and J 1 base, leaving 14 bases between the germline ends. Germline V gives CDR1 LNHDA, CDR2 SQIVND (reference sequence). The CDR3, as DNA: TGTGCCAGTAGTCCCACTAACGACAGGAACACTGAAGCTTTCTTT. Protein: CASSPTNDRNTEAFF.

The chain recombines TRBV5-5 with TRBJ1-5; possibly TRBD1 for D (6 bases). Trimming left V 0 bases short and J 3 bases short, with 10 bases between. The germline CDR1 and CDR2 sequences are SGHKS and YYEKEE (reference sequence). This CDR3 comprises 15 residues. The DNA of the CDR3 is TGTGCCAGCAGCTTGGCCAGGGGAGTCAATCAGCCCCAGCATTTT. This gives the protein CASSLARGVNQPQHF.

The CDR3 bases are TGTGCCAGCAGCGTCGGGACAGGGCAGGCCTACGAGCAGTACTTC. Its protein product is CASSVGTGQAYEQYF. The chain combines TRBV5-4 with TRBJ2-7; the match to TRBD1 covers 9 bases. Germline V gene data show CDR1 as SGHNT and CDR2 as YYREEE (reference sequence). CDR3 length: 15 amino acids. J was trimmed by 2 bases and V by 4 bases; bases with no gene match: 7.

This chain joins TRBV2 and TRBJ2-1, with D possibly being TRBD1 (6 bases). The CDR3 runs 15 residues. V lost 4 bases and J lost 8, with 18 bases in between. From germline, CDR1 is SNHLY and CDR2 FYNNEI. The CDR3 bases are TGTGCCAGCAGTGGACCCGGGACACCTGAGGATGAGCAGTTCTTC. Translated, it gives CASSGPGTPEDEQFF.

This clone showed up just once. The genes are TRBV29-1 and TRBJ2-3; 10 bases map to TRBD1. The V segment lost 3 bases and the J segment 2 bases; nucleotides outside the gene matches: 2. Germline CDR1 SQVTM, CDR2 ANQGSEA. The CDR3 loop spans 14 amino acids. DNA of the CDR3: TGCAGCGTTGAGGGACAGGGGTACACAGATACGCAGTATTTT. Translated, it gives CSVEGQGYTDTQYF.

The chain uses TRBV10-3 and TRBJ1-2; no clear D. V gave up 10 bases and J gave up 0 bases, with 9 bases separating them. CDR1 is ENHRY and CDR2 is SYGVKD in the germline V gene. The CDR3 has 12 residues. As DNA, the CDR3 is TGTGCCACACACACAACTAACTATGGCTACACCTTC. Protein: CATHTTNYGYTF.

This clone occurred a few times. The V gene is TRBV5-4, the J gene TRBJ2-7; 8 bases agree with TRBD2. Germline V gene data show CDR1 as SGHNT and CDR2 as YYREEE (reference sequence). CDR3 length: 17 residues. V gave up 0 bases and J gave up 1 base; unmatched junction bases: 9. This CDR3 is CASSLGSPGGGSYEQYF. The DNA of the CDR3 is TGTGCCAGCAGCTTGGGGTCCCCTGGCGGGGGGTCCTACGAGCAGTACTTC. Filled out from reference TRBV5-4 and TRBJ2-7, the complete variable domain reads ETGVTQSPTHLIKTRGQQVTLRCSSQSGHNTVSWYQQALGQGPQFIFQYYREEENGRGNFPPRFSGLQFPNYSSELNVNALELDDSALYLCASSLGSPGGGSYEQYFGPGTRLTVT.

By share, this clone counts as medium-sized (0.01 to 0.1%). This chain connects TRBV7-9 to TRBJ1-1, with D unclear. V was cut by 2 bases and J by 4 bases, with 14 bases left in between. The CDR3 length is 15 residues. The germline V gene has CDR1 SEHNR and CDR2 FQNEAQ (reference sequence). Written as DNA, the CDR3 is TGTGCCAGCAGCTTAACTACGGGAACTCCCACTGAAGCTTTCTTT. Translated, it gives CASSLTTGTPTEAFF. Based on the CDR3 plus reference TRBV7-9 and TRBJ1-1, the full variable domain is DTGVSQNPRHKITKRGQNVTFRCDPISEHNRLYWYRQTLGQGPEFLTYFQNEAQLEKSRLLSDRFSAERPKGSFSTLEIQRTEQGDSAMYLCASSLTTGTPTEAFFGQGTRLTVV.

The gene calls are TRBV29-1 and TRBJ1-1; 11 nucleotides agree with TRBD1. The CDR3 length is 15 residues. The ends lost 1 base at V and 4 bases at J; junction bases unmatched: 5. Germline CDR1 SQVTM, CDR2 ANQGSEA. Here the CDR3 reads CSVEGTGGSGTEAFF. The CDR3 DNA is TGCAGCGTTGAAGGGACAGGGGGCTCGGGCACTGAAGCTTTCTTT.

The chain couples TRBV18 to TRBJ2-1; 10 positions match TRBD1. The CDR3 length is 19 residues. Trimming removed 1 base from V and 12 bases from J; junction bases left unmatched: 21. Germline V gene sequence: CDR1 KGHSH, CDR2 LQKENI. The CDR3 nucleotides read TGTGCCAGCTCACCACTGGCTAGGGACAGGGGCTTTGCCTCGGGGGTGCAGTTCTTC. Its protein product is CASSPLARDRGFASGVQFF.

The CDR3 region has the DNA TGTGCCAGCACCCGAGGGCTAGCGGGGGCCCGGGAGCAGTTCTTC. Translation: CASTRGLAGAREQFF. The rearrangement links TRBV7-2 to TRBJ2-1; TRBD2 matches 10 bases. The CDR3 totals 15 residues. Germline lookup yields CDR1 SGHTA and CDR2 FQGNSA. After removal of 7 bases from V and 10 bases from J, the junction contained 13 bases not matched to a gene.

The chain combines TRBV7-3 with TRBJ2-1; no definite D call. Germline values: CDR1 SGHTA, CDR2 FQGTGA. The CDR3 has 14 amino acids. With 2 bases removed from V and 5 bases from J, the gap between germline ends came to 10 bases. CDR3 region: CASSLGRNNNEQFF. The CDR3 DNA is TGTGCCAGCAGCTTAGGCAGGAACAACAATGAGCAGTTCTTC.

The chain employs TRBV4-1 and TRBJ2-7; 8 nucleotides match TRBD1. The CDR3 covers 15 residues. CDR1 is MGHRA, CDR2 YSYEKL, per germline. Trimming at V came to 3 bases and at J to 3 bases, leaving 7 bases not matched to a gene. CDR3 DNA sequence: TGCGCCAGCAGCCAGGAACGACAGGGGAGCTACGAGCAGTACTTC. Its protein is CASSQERQGSYEQYF.

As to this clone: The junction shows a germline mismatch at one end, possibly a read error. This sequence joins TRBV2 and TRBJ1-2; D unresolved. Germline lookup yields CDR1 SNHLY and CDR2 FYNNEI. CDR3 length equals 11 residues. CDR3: CASRDSGLDAF. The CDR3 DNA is TGTGCCAGCAGGGATTCAGGCCTAGATGCCTTC.

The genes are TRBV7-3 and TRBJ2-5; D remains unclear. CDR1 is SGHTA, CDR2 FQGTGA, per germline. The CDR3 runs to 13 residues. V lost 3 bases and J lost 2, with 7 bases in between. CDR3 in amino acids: CASSLTVQETQYF. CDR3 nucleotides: TGTGCCAGCAGCTTGACGGTTCAAGAGACCCAGTACTTC.

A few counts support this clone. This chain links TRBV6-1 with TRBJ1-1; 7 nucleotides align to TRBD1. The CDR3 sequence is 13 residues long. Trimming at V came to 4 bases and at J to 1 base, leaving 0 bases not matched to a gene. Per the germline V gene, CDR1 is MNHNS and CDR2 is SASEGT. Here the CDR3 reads CASSGDRNTEAFF. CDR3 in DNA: TGTGCCAGCAGTGGGGACAGGAACACTGAAGCTTTCTTT.

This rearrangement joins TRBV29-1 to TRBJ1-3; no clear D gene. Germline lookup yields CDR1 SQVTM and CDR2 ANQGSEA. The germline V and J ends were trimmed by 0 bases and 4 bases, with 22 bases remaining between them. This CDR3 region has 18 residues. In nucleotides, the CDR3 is TGCAGCGTTGAAGACCTGGGCGGCACTGAGGGTTCCGGAAACACCATATATTTT. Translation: CSVEDLGGTEGSGNTIYF. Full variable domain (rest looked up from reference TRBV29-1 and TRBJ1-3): SAVISQKPSRDICQRGTSLTIQCQVDSQVTMMFWYRQQPGQSLTLIATANQGSEATYESGFVIDKFPISRPNLTFSTLTVSNMSPEDSSIYLCSVEDLGGTEGSGNTIYFGEGSWLTVV.

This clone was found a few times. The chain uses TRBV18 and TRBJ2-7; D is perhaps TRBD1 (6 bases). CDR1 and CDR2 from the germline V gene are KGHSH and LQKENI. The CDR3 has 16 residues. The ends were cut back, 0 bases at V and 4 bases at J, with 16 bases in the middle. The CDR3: CASSPPAGASGYEQYF. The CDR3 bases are TGTGCCAGCTCACCACCCGCAGGGGCTAGTGGTTACGAGCAGTACTTC.

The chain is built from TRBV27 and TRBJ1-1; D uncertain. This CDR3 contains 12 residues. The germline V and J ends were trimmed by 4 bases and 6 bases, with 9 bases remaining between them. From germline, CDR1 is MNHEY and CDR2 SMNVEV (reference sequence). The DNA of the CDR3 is TGTGCCAGCAGTTCCCACCGGGCTGAAGCTTTCTTT. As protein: CASSSHRAEAFF.

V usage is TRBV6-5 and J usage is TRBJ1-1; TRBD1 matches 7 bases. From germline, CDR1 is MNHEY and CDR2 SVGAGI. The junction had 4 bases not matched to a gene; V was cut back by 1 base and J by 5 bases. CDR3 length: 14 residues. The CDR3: CASSYFGRGTEAFF. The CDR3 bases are TGTGCCAGCAGTTACTTTGGCAGGGGGACTGAAGCTTTCTTT.

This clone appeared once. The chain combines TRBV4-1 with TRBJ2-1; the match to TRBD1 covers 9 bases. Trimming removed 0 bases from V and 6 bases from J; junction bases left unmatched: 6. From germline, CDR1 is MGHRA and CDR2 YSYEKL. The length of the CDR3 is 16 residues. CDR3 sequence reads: CASSQDPGQGFNEQFF. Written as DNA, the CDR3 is TGCGCCAGCAGCCAAGATCCCGGACAGGGGTTCAATGAGCAGTTCTTC.

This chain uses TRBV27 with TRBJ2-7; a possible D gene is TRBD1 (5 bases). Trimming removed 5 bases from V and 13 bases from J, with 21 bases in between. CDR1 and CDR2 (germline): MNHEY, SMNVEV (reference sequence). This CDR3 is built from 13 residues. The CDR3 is CASSGAGPILLYF. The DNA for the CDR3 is TGTGCCAGCAGTGGGGCAGGGCCTATTTTATTATACTTC.